Each of the 10 T cell receptor beta chains below was sequenced from the same sample in a study of immune evolution from preneoplasia to lung adenocarcinoma. Using immunoSEQ multiplex PCR, the repertoire was profiled, and TCRdb retains in-frame clones only, with some absent. The sample has some 4,200 clones, 75% to 85% seen once. The source material was FFPE adjacent normal lung tissue. Receptors were obtained from a person aged 65 to 79 with lung adenocarcinoma.

The V and J genes are TRBV30 and TRBJ2-4; 13 bases match TRBD2. The V gene's germline CDR1 is GTSNPN and CDR2 SVGIG (reference sequence). The CDR3 length is 20 residues. The junction had 11 bases not matched to a gene; V was cut back by 0 bases and J by 0 bases. Here the CDR3 DNA reads TGTGCCTGGAGTGTACCGCCGGGACTAGCGGGGACCCTAGCCAAAAACATTCAGTACTTC. Encoded protein: CAWSVPPGLAGTLAKNIQYF. The whole variable domain, filled in from reference TRBV30 and TRBJ2-4, reads SQTIHQWPATLVQPVGSPLSLECTVEGTSNPNLYWYRQAAGRGLQLLFYSVGIGQISSEVPQNLSASRPQDRQFILSSKKLLLSDSGFYLCAWSVPPGLAGTLAKNIQYFGAGTRLSVL.

The genes are TRBV7-9 and TRBJ1-2; TRBD1 is a possible D gene (5 bases). CDR1 SEHNR and CDR2 FQNEAQ come from the germline V gene (reference sequence). CDR3 length: 14 amino acids. Trimming took 4 bases from V and 8 from J, leaving 17 bases between them. CDR3 in amino acids: CASSSHLTASGYTF. The CDR3 nucleotides are TGTGCCAGCAGCTCCCACCTGACAGCTTCGGGCTACACCTTC.

This clone was seen more than once but under ten times. V and J are TRBV14 and TRBJ2-7, with D perhaps matching TRBD2 (6 bases). The CDR3 consists of 15 residues. V lost 4 bases and J 2 bases, leaving 15 bases between the germline ends. Germline V gene data show CDR1 as SGHDN and CDR2 as FVKESK. Here the CDR3 reads CASSPGGFRTYEQYF. Here the CDR3 DNA reads TGTGCCAGCAGCCCTGGGGGGTTTCGTACCTACGAGCAGTACTTC.

The rearrangement links TRBV14 to TRBJ2-1; the match to TRBD2 covers 11 bases. This CDR3 region has 13 residues. After removal of 3 bases from V and 10 bases from J, the junction contained 2 bases not matched to a gene. Germline V gene sequence: CDR1 SGHDN, CDR2 FVKESK. The DNA for the CDR3 is TGTGCCAGCAGCCAGGGGACTAGCGGAGAGCAGTTCTTC. Its translation: CASSQGTSGEQFF.

This clone has only one observation. This chain links TRBV5-4 with TRBJ2-3; D unresolved. Germline-derived CDR1 and CDR2 are SGHNT and YYREEE (reference sequence). Deletions cut 2 bases from V and 3 bases from J, with 7 bases between. The CDR3 totals 13 residues. CDR3 protein: CASSFPATDTQYF. CDR3 nucleotides: TGTGCCAGCAGCTTCCCAGCGACAGATACGCAGTATTTT. Supplemented by reference TRBV5-4 and TRBJ2-3, the full variable domain reads ETGVTQSPTHLIKTRGQQVTLRCSSQSGHNTVSWYQQALGQGPQFIFQYYREEENGRGNFPPRFSGLQFPNYSSELNVNALELDDSALYLCASSFPATDTQYFGPGTRLTVL.

The V gene is TRBV19, the J gene TRBJ1-5; D is undetermined. CDR3 length equals 14 residues. CDR1 is LNHDA, CDR2 SQIVND, per germline (reference sequence). Trimming took 3 bases from V and 3 from J, leaving 9 bases between them. The CDR3 spells CASSIAGFNQPQHF. The DNA of the CDR3 is TGTGCCAGTAGTATCGCAGGTTTCAATCAGCCCCAGCATTTT. Complete variable domain (other parts from reference TRBV19 and TRBJ1-5): DGGITQSPKYLFRKEGQNVTLSCEQNLNHDAMYWYRQDPGQGLRLIYYSQIVNDFQKGDIAEGYSVSREKKESFPLTVTSAQKNPTAFYLCASSIAGFNQPQHFGDGTRLSIL.

The chain combines TRBV5-4 with TRBJ2-7, with D tentatively TRBD1 (5 bases). V lost 4 bases and J 7 bases, leaving 12 bases between the germline ends. This CDR3 contains 12 residues. Germline CDR1 is SGHNT and CDR2 is YYREEE (reference sequence). CDR3 nucleotides: TGTGCCAGCAGCCCCAGGGCAGGGGAGCAGTACTTC. As protein: CASSPRAGEQYF.

The J gene is TRBJ1-5, the V gene TRBV7-2, with D hard to call. Germline V lookup: CDR1 SGHTA, CDR2 FQGNSA. The ends were cut back, 1 base at V and 8 bases at J, with 6 bases in the middle. The CDR3 spans 12 residues. The chain's CDR3 is CASSLDSEPQHF. CDR3 DNA: TGTGCCAGCAGCTTAGACTCCGAGCCCCAGCATTTT.

In the case of this clone: This sample includes further DNA sequences coding for the same CDR3. The chain links TRBV4-1 to TRBJ1-2, with 7 positions matching TRBD1. The CDR3 extends over 16 amino acids. V was pared by 0 bases and J by 1 base, with 5 bases of the junction left unmatched. Germline CDR1 and CDR2: MGHRA and YSYEKL. The chain's CDR3 is CASSQDQYRGNYGYTF. CDR3 DNA sequence: TGCGCCAGCAGCCAAGATCAATACAGGGGTAACTATGGCTACACCTTC.

V usage is TRBV19 and J usage is TRBJ1-2; possibly TRBD1 for D (6 bases). V was shortened by 7 bases and J by 8 bases, with 11 bases between the two germline ends. The CDR3 contains 11 residues. Germline values: CDR1 LNHDA, CDR2 SQIVND (reference sequence). In DNA, the CDR3 is TGTGCCAGTACACAGGGAGTAGGCTACACCTTC. Its protein is CASTQGVGYTF.